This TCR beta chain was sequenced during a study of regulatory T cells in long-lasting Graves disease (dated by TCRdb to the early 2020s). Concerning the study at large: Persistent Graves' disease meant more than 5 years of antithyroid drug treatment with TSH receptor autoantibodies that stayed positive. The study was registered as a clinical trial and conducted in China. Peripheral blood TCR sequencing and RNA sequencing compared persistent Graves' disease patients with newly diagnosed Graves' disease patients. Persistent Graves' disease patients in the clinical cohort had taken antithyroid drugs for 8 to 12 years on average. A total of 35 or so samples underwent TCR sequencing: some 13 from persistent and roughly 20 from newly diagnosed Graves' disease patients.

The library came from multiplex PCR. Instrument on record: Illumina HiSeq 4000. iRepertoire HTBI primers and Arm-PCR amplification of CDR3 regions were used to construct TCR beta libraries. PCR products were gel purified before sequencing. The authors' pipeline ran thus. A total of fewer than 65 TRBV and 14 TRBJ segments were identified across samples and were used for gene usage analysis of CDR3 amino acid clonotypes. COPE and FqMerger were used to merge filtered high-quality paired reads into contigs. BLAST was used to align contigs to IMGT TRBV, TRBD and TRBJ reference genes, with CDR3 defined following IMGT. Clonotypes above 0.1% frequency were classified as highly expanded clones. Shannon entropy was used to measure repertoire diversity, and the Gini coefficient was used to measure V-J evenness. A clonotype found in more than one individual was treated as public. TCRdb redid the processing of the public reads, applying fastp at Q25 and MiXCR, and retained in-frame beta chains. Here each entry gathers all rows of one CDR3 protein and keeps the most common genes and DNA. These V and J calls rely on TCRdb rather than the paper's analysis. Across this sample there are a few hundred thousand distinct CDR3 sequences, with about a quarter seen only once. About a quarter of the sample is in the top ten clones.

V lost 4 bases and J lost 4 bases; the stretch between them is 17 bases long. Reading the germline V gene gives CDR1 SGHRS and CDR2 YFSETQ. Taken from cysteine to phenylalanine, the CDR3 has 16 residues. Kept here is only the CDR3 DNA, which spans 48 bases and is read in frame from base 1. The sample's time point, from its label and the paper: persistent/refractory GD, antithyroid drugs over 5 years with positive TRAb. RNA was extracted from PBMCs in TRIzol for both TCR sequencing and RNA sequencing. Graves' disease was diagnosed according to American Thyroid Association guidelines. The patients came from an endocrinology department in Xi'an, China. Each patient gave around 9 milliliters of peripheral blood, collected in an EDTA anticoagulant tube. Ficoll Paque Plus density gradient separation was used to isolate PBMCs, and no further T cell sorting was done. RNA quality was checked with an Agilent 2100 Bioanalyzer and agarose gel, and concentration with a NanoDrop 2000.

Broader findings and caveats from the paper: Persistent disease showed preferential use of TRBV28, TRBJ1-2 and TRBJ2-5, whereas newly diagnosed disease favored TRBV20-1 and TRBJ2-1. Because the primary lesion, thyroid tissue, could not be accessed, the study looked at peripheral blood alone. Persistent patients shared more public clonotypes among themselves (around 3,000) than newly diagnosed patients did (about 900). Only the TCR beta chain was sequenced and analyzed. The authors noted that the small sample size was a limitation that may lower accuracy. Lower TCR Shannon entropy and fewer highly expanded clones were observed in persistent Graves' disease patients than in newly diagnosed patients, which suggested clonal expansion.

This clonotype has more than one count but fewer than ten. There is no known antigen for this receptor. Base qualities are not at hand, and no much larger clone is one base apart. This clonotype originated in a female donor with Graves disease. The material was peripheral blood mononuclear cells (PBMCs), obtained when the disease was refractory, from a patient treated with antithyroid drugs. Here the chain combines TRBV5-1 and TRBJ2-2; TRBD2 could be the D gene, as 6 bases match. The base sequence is TGCGCCAGCAGCAGAAGGGACTTCCCAGGCACCGGGGAGCTGTTTTTT. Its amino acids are CASSRRDFPGTGELFF.